This is a list of T cell receptor beta chains from one sample in a study of T-cell memory formation after mild COVID-19. TCRdb used MiXCR to reprocess the 5' RACE reads, holding one entry per CDR3 protein. The repertoire holds some 120,000 distinct CDR3 sequences, with 15% to 20% as singletons. Material for sequencing was PBMCs or a T cell subset sorted from them (not recorded which). All receptors come from a man aged 18 to 29 who had mild COVID-19 (a few samples of this study predate the infection). Cell type and time point are not known. The CDR3 runs from the conserved cysteine through the conserved F or W. Fields, in order: V gene, clone size, J gene, D gene, CDR3 DNA, CDR3 protein. The D gene is left open where the match is weak. Expanded clones are given a class, and other clones once, few, many or no size at all.

TRBV6-5	-	TRBJ2-7	-	TGTGCCAGCAGTTACTCGACGATCAATAGCTACGAGCAGTACTTC	CASSYSTINSYEQYF
TRBV5-1	-	TRBJ2-2	TRBD1	TGCGCCAGCAGCACGGGGGACAGGGGATACACCGGGGAGCTGTTTTTT	CASSTGDRGYTGELFF
TRBV28	-	TRBJ2-2	-	TGTGTCAGCAGTTTATTGTCCGGGTTGGGCACCGGGGAGCTGTTTTTT	CVSSLLSGLGTGELFF
TRBV3-1	-	TRBJ2-3	TRBD1	TGTGCCAGCAGTCCCGGACAGGGTACGCTGGATACGCAGTATTTT	CASSPGQGTLDTQYF
TRBV6-2/TRBV6-3	-	TRBJ2-3	-	TGTGCCAGCAGCCACGCGCCAGATACGCAGTATTTT	CASSHAPDTQYF
TRBV5-6	-	TRBJ2-2	TRBD1	TGTGCCAGCAGCTACCACGACAGGGGGGAAAAAACCGGGGAGCTGTTTTTT	CASSYHDRGEKTGELFF
TRBV12-3/TRBV12-4	-	TRBJ2-4	-	TGTGCCAGCCACTCGGGGGGCGCCGAAAACATTCAGTACTTC	CASHSGGAENIQYF
TRBV2	few	TRBJ2-7	-	TGTGCCAGCGGGGACTCATCCCATCAGTACTTC	CASGDSSHQYF
TRBV5-1	-	TRBJ2-1	TRBD1	TGCGCCAGCAGCTCTGGCACAGGGGAGTCCTACAATGAGCAGTTCTTC	CASSSGTGESYNEQFF
TRBV7-2	many	TRBJ2-1	TRBD2	TGTGCCAGCAGCTTAGTGCGGGGGGGCCAATACAATGAGCAGTTCTTC	CASSLVRGGQYNEQFF
TRBV24-1	-	TRBJ2-1	-	TGTGCCACCTGTGATAGGGGCCTCATAGGATACAATGAGCAGTTCTTC	CATCDRGLIGYNEQFF
TRBV5-1	-	TRBJ1-1	TRBD1	TGCGCCAGCAGCCCCGGGGACAGGGAGATGCAAAACACTGAAGCTTTCTTT	CASSPGDREMQNTEAFF